This T cell receptor beta chain was identified during a study of post-analysis software for immune sequencing data. Study-wide background: The patients showed relapsing-remitting, secondary progressive and progressive-relapsing multiple sclerosis courses.

Each TCR beta cDNA library carried unique molecular identifiers. In TCRdb, the PCR reads were re-called with MiXCR into one record per CDR3 protein. The table lists more than 350,000 distinct CDR3 sequences, approximately 39% of them singletons. CDR1 and CDR2 from the germline V gene are MGHRA and YSYEKL. This CDR3 region has 15 residues. With 3 bases removed from V and 5 bases from J, the gap between germline ends came to 17 bases. Regarding this clonotype: The antigen remains undetermined.

Whole-study findings and limits: Batch-matched samples strongly co-clustered by F measure. Comparison of patients with controls showed 5 or 6 TRBV segments more frequent in patients, TRBV5-6, TRBV5-1 and TRBV20-1 among them. Diversity measured as normalized Chao1 was significantly lower in multiple sclerosis patients than in controls.

The receptor's source is a girl aged 2-15 years with multiple sclerosis. Sequenced material: blood. V and J are TRBV4-1 and TRBJ2-7; the D gene is possibly TRBD2 (6 bases). CDR3 in DNA: TGCGCCAGCAGCCACCTTGCCGGGGGAGGAAACGAGCAGTACTTC. It yields the protein CASSHLAGGGNEQYF.